A single sample gave rise to the 3 T cell receptor beta chains below, sequenced in a study of T-cell memory formation after mild COVID-19. TCRdb independently ran MiXCR on the 5' RACE reads; one entry per CDR3 protein. Of fewer than 700,000 distinct CDR3 sequences listed, roughly 17% are singletons. Sequenced input: PBMCs or a T cell subset sorted from them (not recorded which). These receptors were obtained from an adult woman who had mild COVID-19 (a few samples of this study predate the infection). Cell type and time point are not known.

This clonotype has at least ten counts. The rearrangement joins TRBV5-1 to TRBJ2-3; D gene ambiguous. The CDR3 sequence is 12 residues long. The V gene's germline CDR1 is SGHRS and CDR2 YFSETQ. Trimming removed 0 bases from V and 5 bases from J, with 4 bases in between. Here the CDR3 DNA reads TGCGCCAGCAGCTTGGGGGGAGATACGCAGTATTTT. Translated, it gives CASSLGGDTQYF. The full variable domain, its missing parts supplied by reference TRBV5-1 and TRBJ2-3, is KAGVTQTPRYLIKTRGQQVTLSCSPISGHRSVSWYQQTPGQGLQFLFEYFSETQRNKGNFPGRFSGRQFSNSRSEMNVSTLELGDSALYLCASSLGGDTQYFGPGTRLTVL.

V is TRBV5-1 and J is TRBJ1-1, with 7 bases fitting TRBD1. This CDR3 contains 18 residues. V shed 1 base, J shed 5 bases, and the junction held 17 bases outside the gene matches. Germline CDR1 and CDR2: SGHRS and YFSETQ. The DNA for the CDR3 is TGCGCCAGCAGCTTGAGCGGACAGGAAAGGGGGAGGGAGACTGAAGCTTTCTTT. Protein product: CASSLSGQERGRETEAFF.

This clonotype has just a few counts. Written as DNA, the CDR3 is TGTGCCAGCAGGCTGACAGGGGGCTCGAATACGCAGTATTTT. Its protein is CASRLTGGSNTQYF. The chain carries TRBV6-6 and TRBJ2-3; 10 nucleotides line up with TRBD1. The CDR3 is 14 amino acids. V shed 6 bases, J shed 7 bases, and the junction held 7 bases outside the gene matches. Germline lookup yields CDR1 MNHNY and CDR2 SVGAGI (reference sequence).